Sequencing of this T cell receptor beta chain was carried out in a study of cytomegalovirus exposure and HLA in healthy donors. In regard to this clone: The antigen remains undetermined.

General study findings and limits: In a later analysis, DRB1 alleles had the most associated TCRs; HLA-C alleles the fewest.

Trimming shortened V by 6 bases and J by 0 bases, and 14 bases separated the two germline ends. The CDR3 consists of 15 residues. Germline V gene sequence: CDR1 LNHDA, CDR2 SQIVND (reference sequence). Vbeta (60) and Jbeta (13) primers were used in the PCR. Repertoires were generated with immunoSEQ multiplex PCR, while TCRdb's copy carries only in-frame clones and drops some. Of 150,000 to 200,000 clones in the sample, around 74% are singletons; the top ten hold roughly 2%. The TCR sequence derives from a female donor in good health and CMV-seronegative. The gene calls are TRBV19 and TRBJ1-1; tentative D call: TRBD1 (5 bases). Sequenced sample: PBMCs. CDR3 protein: CASSETAPMNTEAFF. The CDR3 DNA sequence: TGTGCCAGTAGCGAGACAGCTCCAATGAACACTGAAGCTTTCTTT.